This T cell receptor beta chain came from a study of cytomegalovirus exposure and HLA in healthy donors. As to this clone: What it binds is unknown.

PCR involved 60 Vbeta and 13 Jbeta primers. Sequencing was performed with immunoSEQ multiplex PCR; in TCRdb, only in-frame clones are kept and a portion is missing. Here the sample spans around 210,000 clones, roughly 78% being singletons. Germline V gives CDR1 SNHLY, CDR2 FYNNEI. The CDR3 is 12 residues long. The V and J ends lost 7 bases and 7 bases respectively, with 11 bases between them. Overall study findings and caveats: Productive status was seen about 87% or about 30% of the time for most TCR beta V segments in an earlier analysis. The study flagged some 170 TCR beta chains as cytomegalovirus-associated.

Material for sequencing was PBMCs. The V call is TRBV2, the J call TRBJ2-4; a weak D match, TRBD2 (5 bases). The source of this sequence is a boy aged 10-17 years in good health and CMV-seronegative. As DNA, the CDR3 is TGTGCCAGCATACCTTCGGGGAACATTCAGTACTTC. Encoded protein: CASIPSGNIQYF.